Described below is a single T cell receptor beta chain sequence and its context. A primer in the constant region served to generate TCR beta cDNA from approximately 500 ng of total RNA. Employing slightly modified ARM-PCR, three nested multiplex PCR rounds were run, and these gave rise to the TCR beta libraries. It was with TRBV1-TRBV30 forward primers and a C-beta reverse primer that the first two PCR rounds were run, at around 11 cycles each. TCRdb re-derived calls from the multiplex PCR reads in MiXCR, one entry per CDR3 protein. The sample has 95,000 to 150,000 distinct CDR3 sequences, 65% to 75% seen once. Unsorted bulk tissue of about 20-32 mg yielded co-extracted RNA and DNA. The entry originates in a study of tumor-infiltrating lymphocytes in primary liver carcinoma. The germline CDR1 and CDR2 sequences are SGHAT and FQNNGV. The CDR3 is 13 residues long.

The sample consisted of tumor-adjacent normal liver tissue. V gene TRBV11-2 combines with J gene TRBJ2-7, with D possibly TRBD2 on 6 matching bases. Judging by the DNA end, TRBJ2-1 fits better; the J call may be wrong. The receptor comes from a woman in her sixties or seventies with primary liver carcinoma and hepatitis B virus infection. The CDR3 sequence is CASSPGGPYEQFF. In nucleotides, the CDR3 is TGTGCCAGCAGCCCCGGAGGGCCCTACGAGCAGTTCTTC.